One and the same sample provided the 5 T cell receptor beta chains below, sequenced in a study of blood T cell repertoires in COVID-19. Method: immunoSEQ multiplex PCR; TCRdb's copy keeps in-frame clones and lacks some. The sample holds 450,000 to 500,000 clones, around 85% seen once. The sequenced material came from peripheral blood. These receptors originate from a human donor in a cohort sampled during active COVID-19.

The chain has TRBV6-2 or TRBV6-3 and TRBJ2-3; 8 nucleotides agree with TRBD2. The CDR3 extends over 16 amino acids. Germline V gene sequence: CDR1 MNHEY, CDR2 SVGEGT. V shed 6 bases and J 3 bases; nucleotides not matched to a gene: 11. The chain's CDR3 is CASSSRPGLGTDTQYF. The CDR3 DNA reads TGTGCCAGCAGCTCCCGCCCGGGACTAGGGACAGATACGCAGTATTTT.

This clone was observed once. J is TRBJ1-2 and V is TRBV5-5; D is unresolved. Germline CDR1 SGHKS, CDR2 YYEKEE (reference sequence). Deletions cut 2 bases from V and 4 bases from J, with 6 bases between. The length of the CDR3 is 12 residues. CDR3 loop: CASSFDIYGYTF. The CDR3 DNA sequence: TGTGCCAGCAGCTTCGACATCTATGGCTACACCTTC.

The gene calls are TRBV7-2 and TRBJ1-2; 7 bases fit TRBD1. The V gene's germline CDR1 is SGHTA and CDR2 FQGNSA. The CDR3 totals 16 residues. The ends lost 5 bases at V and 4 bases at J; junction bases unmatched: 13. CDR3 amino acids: CASSLTRGGEIYGYTF. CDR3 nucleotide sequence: TGTGCCAGCAGCCTTACTCGAGGGGGCGAGATCTATGGCTACACCTTC.

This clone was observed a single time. The CDR3 nucleotides are TGTGCCAGCAGTTTAACCGGGACAGGGAACACTGAAGCTTTCTTT. Residues: CASSLTGTGNTEAFF. V usage is TRBV28 and J usage is TRBJ1-1; 8 bases are shared with TRBD1. The CDR3 is 15 residues long. With 2 bases clipped from V and 1 base from J, the junction kept 3 bases outside the gene matches. The germline V gene encodes CDR1 MDHEN and CDR2 SYDVKM.

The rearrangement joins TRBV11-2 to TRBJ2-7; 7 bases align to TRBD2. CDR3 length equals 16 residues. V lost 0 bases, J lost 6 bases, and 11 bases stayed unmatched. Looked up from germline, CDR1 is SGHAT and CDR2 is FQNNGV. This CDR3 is CASSLDLRRESGEQYF. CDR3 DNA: TGTGCCAGCAGCTTAGATCTCAGGCGGGAGAGTGGCGAGCAGTACTTC.